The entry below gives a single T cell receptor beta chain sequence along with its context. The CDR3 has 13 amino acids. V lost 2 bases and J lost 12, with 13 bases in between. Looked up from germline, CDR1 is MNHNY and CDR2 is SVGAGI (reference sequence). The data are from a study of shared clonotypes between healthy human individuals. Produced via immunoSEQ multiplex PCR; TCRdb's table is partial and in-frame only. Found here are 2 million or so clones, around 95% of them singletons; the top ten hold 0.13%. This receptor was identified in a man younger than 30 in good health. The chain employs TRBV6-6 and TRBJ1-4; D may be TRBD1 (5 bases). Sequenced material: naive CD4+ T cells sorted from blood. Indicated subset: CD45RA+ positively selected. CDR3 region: CASSYPGLNELFF. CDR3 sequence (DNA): TGTGCCAGCAGTTACCCGGGACTTAATGAACTGTTTTTT.